The 8 T cell receptor beta chains below come from one sample, sequenced in a study of CD8 T cells in ankylosing spondylitis. TCRdb re-called the 5' RACE reads through MiXCR, storing one row per CDR3 protein. Here the sample spans 200,000 to 250,000 distinct CDR3 sequences, around 10% being singletons. The sample comprised blood, either unsorted or a sorted T cell fraction (not recorded which). Receptors originate from a male donor with ankylosing spondylitis or in good health (not recorded which).

As for this clonotype: A much larger clone is a single base away; this may be a read error. The rearrangement joins TRBV5-4 to TRBJ2-4; no clear D gene. Germline values: CDR1 SGHNT, CDR2 YYREEE (reference sequence). CDR3 length: 15 residues. CDR3 coding DNA: TGTACCAGCAGCAACGGACGGAAGACCAAAAACATTCAGTACTTC. It is translated as CTSSNGRKTKNIQYF.

This clonotype has a handful of counts. The V and J genes are TRBV28 and TRBJ2-1; 9 bases agree with TRBD2. With 6 bases clipped from V and 8 bases from J, the junction kept 8 bases outside the gene matches. This CDR3 has 14 residues. Looked up from germline, CDR1 is MDHEN and CDR2 is SYDVKM. CDR3 protein: CASSPGLASYEQFF. DNA of the CDR3: TGTGCCAGCAGCCCGGGACTAGCCTCCTATGAGCAGTTCTTC.

This clonotype was seen more than once but under ten times. This sequence joins TRBV3-1 and TRBJ1-2, with D perhaps matching TRBD1 (6 bases). The CDR3 sequence is 16 residues long. The V gene's germline CDR1 is LGHDT and CDR2 YNNKEL (reference sequence). Trimming shortened V by 0 bases and J by 4 bases, and 15 bases separated the two germline ends. The CDR3 sequence is CASSQDPGGFSYGYTF. The CDR3 DNA reads TGTGCCAGCAGCCAAGATCCGGGGGGCTTTAGCTATGGCTACACCTTC.

This clonotype was recorded many times. The chain couples TRBV11-2 to TRBJ2-1, with TRBD1 as a possible D gene (6 bases). Trimming removed 8 bases at V and 5 bases at J, with 16 bases between. This CDR3 has 14 residues. Germline V gene lookup returns CDR1 SGHAT and CDR2 FQNNGV. This CDR3 is CASATGSWDNEQFF. For the CDR3, the DNA is TGTGCCAGCGCCACAGGGTCCTGGGACAATGAGCAGTTCTTC. Filled out from reference TRBV11-2 and TRBJ2-1, the complete variable domain reads EAGVAQSPRYKIIEKRQSVAFWCNPISGHATLYWYQQILGQGPKLLIQFQNNGVVDDSQLPKDRFSAERLKGVDSTLKIQPAKLEDSAVYLCASATGSWDNEQFFGPGTRLTVL.

This clonotype was seen ten or more times. This chain connects TRBV20-1 to TRBJ1-1; tentatively, D is TRBD1 (5 bases). V shed 3 bases and J shed 3 bases, with 11 bases lying between them. There are 13 residues in the CDR3. Germline assignment: CDR1 DFQATT and CDR2 SNEGSKA (reference sequence). The CDR3 protein is CSASPGRHTEAFF. CDR3 nucleotides: TGCAGTGCTAGCCCAGGGAGGCACACTGAAGCTTTCTTT.

This clonotype is termed medium-sized (0.01 to 0.1%). This sequence joins TRBV27 and TRBJ2-1; the D is unclear. Per the germline V gene, CDR1 is MNHEY and CDR2 is SMNVEV (reference sequence). The CDR3 covers 12 residues. V lost 6 bases and J lost 2, with 5 bases in between. CDR3 sequence: CASRTPYNEQFF. CDR3 in DNA: TGTGCCAGCAGGACTCCCTACAATGAGCAGTTCTTC.

The table lists this clonotype with many counts. The chain employs TRBV20-1 and TRBJ1-1; a weak D match, TRBD1 (6 bases). Per germline, CDR1 DFQATT and CDR2 SNEGSKA (reference sequence). This CDR3 spans 13 amino acids. Trimming removed 5 bases at V and 4 bases at J, with 14 bases between. The CDR3, as DNA: TGCAGTGCTGACGAGGGGGAGGGCACTGAAGCTTTCTTT. Residues: CSADEGEGTEAFF.

This clonotype was seen repeatedly, ten times or more. The chain uses TRBV12-3 or TRBV12-4 and TRBJ1-2; possible D gene TRBD1, 5 bases. CDR3 length equals 13 residues. V was clipped by 2 bases and J by 8 bases, with 12 bases between them. The chain's CDR3 is CASSLLGEGGYTF. CDR3 sequence (DNA): TGTGCCAGCAGTTTATTGGGGGAGGGGGGCTACACCTTC.